This T cell receptor beta chain was identified during a study of blood T cell repertoires in COVID-19. Study at large: Researchers got acute and convalescent COVID-19 samples from the United States, Italy and Spain. PBMCs, B-cell-depleted T cells, or T cells provided the cDNA or gDNA that made up the material.

After removal of 4 bases from V and 2 bases from J, the junction contained 13 bases not matched to a gene. Germline V lookup: CDR1 SGHNT, CDR2 YYREEE (reference sequence). The CDR3 length is 17 residues. The authors' processing: Reference gene primer amplification gave nucleated cell count estimates. Generated by immunoSEQ multiplex PCR, the TCRdb table keeps only in-frame clones and is missing some. V and J calls and clone size are copied from that table; D and trimming were computed from the DNA. This sample has 200,000 to 300,000 clones, with around 85% found just once. The source of this sequence is a woman aged 55-75 years with active or convalescent COVID-19. The sequencing sample was made of peripheral blood. The J gene is TRBJ1-1, the V gene TRBV5-4, with 8 bases identical to TRBD1. The CDR3 sequence is CASSTGTGGLVNTEAFF. The CDR3 nucleotides read TGTGCCAGCAGCACCGGGACAGGCGGGTTGGTTAACACTGAAGCTTTCTTT.